These 19 T cell receptor beta chains came from one sample sequenced in a study of glioma-infiltrating T cells. Amplification of TCR alpha and beta CDR3 regions from RNA used iRepertoire nested multiplex PCR. TCRdb re-called the multiplex PCR reads through MiXCR, storing one row per CDR3 protein. The repertoire holds more than 110,000 distinct CDR3 sequences, with 39% as singletons. The sequencing sample was made of glioma tissue, nonneoplastic brain tissue, or PBMCs (not recorded which). The receptors were sampled from a human donor with low-grade glioma or glioblastoma, undergoing nonglioma brain surgery, or in good health (not recorded which).

Of note for this clonotype: A much larger clone lies a single base off, so this may be a read error. V gene TRBV6-2 or TRBV6-3 combines with J gene TRBJ2-3, with 10 nucleotides matching TRBD2. Germline V gene lookup returns CDR1 MNHEY and CDR2 SVGEGT. This CDR3 contains 14 residues. Trimming took 5 bases from V and 2 from J; bases not matched to a gene: 1. As DNA, the CDR3 is TGTGCCAGCAGTACTAGCGGGAACACAGATACGCAGTATTTT. Residues: CASSTSGNTDTQYF.

The rearrangement joins TRBV20-1 to TRBJ1-1, with 7 bases that match TRBD1. Per the germline V gene, CDR1 is DFQATT and CDR2 is SNEGSKA (reference sequence). CDR3 length equals 15 residues. The V gene end was trimmed by 5 bases and the J gene end by 3 bases; junction bases not matched to a gene: 12. The CDR3 region has the DNA TGCAGTGCTGTTGGACTGACAGGGAGACACACTGAAGCTTTCTTT. Translated, it gives CSAVGLTGRHTEAFF.

As for this clonotype: At one boundary the junction diverges from the germline segment, which might be a read error. The chain employs TRBV6-2 or TRBV6-3 and TRBJ2-7; tentatively, D is TRBD2 (5 bases). CDR3 length equals 12 residues. The V gene's germline CDR1 is MNHEY and CDR2 SVGEGT. The CDR3 region is CASSYSLAEQHF. The CDR3 DNA reads as TGTGCCAGCAGTTACTCGCTAGCCGAGCAGCACTTC.

Many counts were recorded for this clonotype. The rearrangement uses TRBV6-1 and TRBJ1-1; 8 bases are a match to TRBD1. Trimming cost V 6 bases and J 0 bases; bases outside gene matches: 0. Germline values: CDR1 MNHNS, CDR2 SASEGT. The length of the CDR3 is 13 residues. CDR3 sequence reads: CASRTGVNTEAFF. CDR3 sequence (DNA): TGTGCCAGCAGGACAGGGGTGAACACTGAAGCTTTCTTT.

The rearrangement joins TRBV7-3 to TRBJ2-5, with 11 bases lining up with TRBD2. The CDR3 covers 16 residues. Germline V CDR1 and CDR2: SGHTA, FQGTGA. Trimming took 4 bases from V and 1 from J; bases not matched to a gene: 5. CDR3 sequence reads: CASSSSGTSGQETQYF. In nucleotides, the CDR3 is TGTGCCAGCAGCTCCTCCGGGACTAGCGGCCAAGAGACCCAGTACTTC. The variable domain in full, completed from reference TRBV7-3 and TRBJ2-5, reads GAGVSQTPSNKVTEKGKYVELRCDPISGHTALYWYRQSLGQGPEFLIYFQGTGAADDSGLPNDRFFAVRPEGSVSTLKIQRTERGDSAVYLCASSSSGTSGQETQYFGPGTRLLVL.

This clonotype was recorded a few times. This chain links TRBV27 with TRBJ2-5, with 7 nucleotides matching TRBD2. The CDR3 extends over 16 amino acids. The junction had 11 bases not matched to a gene; V was cut back by 2 bases and J by 5 bases. Per the germline V gene, CDR1 is MNHEY and CDR2 is SMNVEV (reference sequence). Here the CDR3 reads CASSLTGRGSVETQYF. The CDR3 DNA follows: TGTGCCAGCAGTTTAACCGGGCGGGGGTCCGTGGAGACCCAGTACTTC.

This chain connects TRBV11-1 to TRBJ2-5; D is possibly TRBD2 (5 bases). Germline V gene data show CDR1 as SGHAT and CDR2 as FQDESV (reference sequence). This CDR3 contains 14 residues. V lost 5 bases, J lost 4 bases, and 14 bases lay in between. DNA for the CDR3: TGTGCCAGCAGCCTAGTGAGGGCTGGAGAGACCCAGTACTTC. Its translation: CASSLVRAGETQYF. Variable domain in full (rest from reference TRBV11-1 and TRBJ2-5): EAEVAQSPRYKITEKSQAVAFWCDPISGHATLYWYRQILGQGPELLVQFQDESVVDDSQLPKDRFSAERLKGVDSTLKIQPAELGDSAMYLCASSLVRAGETQYFGPGTRLLVL.

This clonotype was seen a few times. Germline is not matched at one junction end, which may reflect a read error. The rearrangement joins TRBV7-2 to TRBJ2-7, with a possible D match to TRBD1 (6 bases). CDR1 and CDR2 (germline): SGHTA, FQGNSA. The CDR3 loop spans 14 amino acids. This chain's CDR3 is CARSLAGQTYEQYF. CDR3 DNA sequence: TGTGCCCGCAGCTTAGCCGGACAGACCTACGAGCAGTACTTC.

V usage is TRBV20-1 and J usage is TRBJ2-7; D is ambiguous. In germline, CDR1 is DFQATT, CDR2 SNEGSKA (reference sequence). V gave up 0 bases and J gave up 4 bases, with 7 bases separating them. The CDR3 is 12 residues long. The CDR3, as DNA: TGCAGTGCTAGAGATCTGGGTTACGAGCAGTACTTC. As protein: CSARDLGYEQYF.

This chain links TRBV20-1 with TRBJ2-5; D is possibly TRBD2 (6 bases). The germline gives CDR1 DFQATT, CDR2 SNEGSKA (reference sequence). The CDR3 is made up of 11 amino acids. The V end was cut by 1 base, the J end by 7 bases, with 7 bases between. The CDR3 loop reads CSARAEGTQYF. In DNA form, the CDR3 reads TGCAGTGCTAGAGCGGAGGGGACCCAGTACTTC.

Note on this clonotype: An end of the junction differs from the germline gene, which may be a read error. The chain is built from TRBV20-1 and TRBJ1-5; TRBD1 might be the D (5 bases). Germline CDR1 is DFQATT and CDR2 is SNEGSKA (reference sequence). CDR3 length: 13 amino acids. As DNA, the CDR3 is TGCAGTTCTAGAGGCGACAGAAATCAGCCCCAGCATTTT. This encodes CSSRGDRNQPQHF.

As concerns this clonotype: An end of the junction does not agree with germline; a read error may underlie this. The gene calls are TRBV7-2 and TRBJ1-1; 9 bases are shared with TRBD1. Germline CDR1 SGHTA, CDR2 FQGNSA. The CDR3 runs 13 residues. CDR3 coding DNA: TGTGCCATCACAGGGGGCATGAACACTGAAGCCTTCTTT. It codes for CAITGGMNTEAFF. Together with reference TRBV7-2 and TRBJ1-1, the CDR3 gives the full variable domain: GAGVSQSPSNKVTEKGKDVELRCDPISGHTALYWYRQSLGQGLEFLIYFQGNSAPDKSGLPSDRFSAERTGGSVSTLTIQRTQQEDSAVYLCAITGGMNTEAFFGQGTRLTVV.

V is TRBV6-1 and J is TRBJ2-1; 15 bases align to TRBD2. Trimming at V came to 6 bases and at J to 10 bases, leaving 1 base not matched to a gene. The CDR3 extends over 13 amino acids. The germline V gene has CDR1 MNHNS and CDR2 SASEGT. The CDR3 is CASRGLAGGEQFF. In DNA form, the CDR3 reads TGTGCCAGCAGGGGACTAGCGGGAGGCGAGCAGTTCTTC.

With respect to this clonotype: The germline gene is not matched at one end of the junction; a read error may be the cause. The V and J genes are TRBV20-1 and TRBJ2-7; weak D call: TRBD1 (6 bases). The CDR3 totals 12 residues. Germline CDR1 and CDR2: DFQATT and SNEGSKA (reference sequence). The CDR3: CSARDQGYERYF. The DNA of the CDR3 is TGCAGTGCTAGAGACCAGGGGTACGAGCGGTACTTC.

CDR3 region: CSAREIRGQGKNYGYTF. For the CDR3, the DNA is TGCAGTGCTAGAGAGATTCGGGGACAGGGCAAGAACTATGGCTACACCTTC. The J gene is TRBJ1-2, the V gene TRBV20-1, with 9 positions matching TRBD1. Germline values: CDR1 DFQATT, CDR2 SNEGSKA (reference sequence). The CDR3 is 17 amino acids. The V gene end was trimmed by 0 bases and the J gene end by 2 bases; junction bases not matched to a gene: 10.

The chain recombines TRBV19 with TRBJ1-5, with D tentatively TRBD1 (5 bases). Germline V gene lookup returns CDR1 LNHDA and CDR2 SQIVND (reference sequence). Trimming stripped 7 bases from V and 0 bases from J, with 10 bases between. This CDR3 comprises 14 residues. This CDR3 reads CASKGDYSNQPQHF. In DNA, the CDR3 is TGTGCCAGTAAAGGGGACTATAGCAATCAGCCCCAGCATTTT. Together with reference TRBV19 and TRBJ1-5, the CDR3 gives the full variable domain: DGGITQSPKYLFRKEGQNVTLSCEQNLNHDAMYWYRQDPGQGLRLIYYSQIVNDFQKGDIAEGYSVSREKKESFPLTVTSAQKNPTAFYLCASKGDYSNQPQHFGDGTRLSIL.

This clonotype was detected a few times. The chain links TRBV6-6 to TRBJ2-5; D is unresolved. This CDR3 is built from 14 residues. V gave up 0 bases and J gave up 5 bases, with 10 bases separating them. Germline-derived CDR1 and CDR2 are MNHNY and SVGAGI (reference sequence). The CDR3 DNA sequence: TGTGCCAGCAGTTACTCGGTAGGGTTGGAGACCCAGTACTTC. Amino acids: CASSYSVGLETQYF.

The J gene is TRBJ1-1, the V gene TRBV20-1; 8 bases map to TRBD1. The CDR3 length is 13 residues. Germline values: CDR1 DFQATT, CDR2 SNEGSKA (reference sequence). V was clipped by 7 bases and J by 3 bases; unmatched bases: 7. The DNA for the CDR3 is TGCAGTGGAGATGCGACAGGGGACACTGAAGCTTTCTTT. It translates to CSGDATGDTEAFF.

CDR3 protein: CASSHQDGYTF. The CDR3 DNA reads as TGTGCCAGCAGCCACCAGGACGGCTACACCTTC. The V and J genes are TRBV25-1 and TRBJ1-2; the D is unclear. This CDR3 comprises 11 residues. Germline loops: CDR1 MGHDK, CDR2 SYGVNS. The V gene lost 6 bases and the J gene lost 8 bases, with 10 bases spanning the gap.